What follows is one TCR beta chain and its context. Its antigen is unknown. The data were obtained in a study of T-cell memory formation after mild COVID-19. Points from the study as a whole: Clones that contracted clustered mainly in CM and EM if CD4+ and in EMRA if CD8+. Clones contracting over day 15 to 85 were CD4/CD8 balanced, with later expanders leaning CD4+.

MiXCR, run by TCRdb on the 5' RACE reads, gives a single entry per CDR3 protein. The sample carries about 450,000 distinct CDR3 sequences, 20% to 30% recorded once. V dropped 2 bases and J dropped 2; count of bases not matched to a gene: 10. CDR3 length: 17 residues. The germline V gene has CDR1 MGHRA and CDR2 YSYEKL. V usage is TRBV4-1 and J usage is TRBJ2-5; TRBD1 matches 8 bases. This receptor was obtained from an adult woman who had mild COVID-19 (a few samples of this study predate the infection). Cell type and time point are not known. Sequenced: PBMCs or a T cell subset sorted from them (not recorded which). The CDR3 sequence is CASSQFRDRYLQETQYF. The CDR3 coding sequence is TGCGCCAGCAGCCAATTTCGGGACAGGTATCTACAAGAGACCCAGTACTTC.